A selection of T cell receptor beta chains follows, all from one sample in a study of shared clonotypes between healthy human individuals. Produced via immunoSEQ multiplex PCR; TCRdb's table is partial and in-frame only. Counted here are about 2.2 million clones, roughly 93% occurring once; the ten biggest clones make up about 1.7%. The sample consisted of naive CD8+ T cells from PBMCs. The receptors derive from a man aged 18 to 30 in good health. Some clones in this sample may be carry-over from other donors' samples. Each CDR3 is given with its conserved first and last residue. The D gene is left open where the match is weak. Clone size is not always given. Where it is, it says once, few, many or a class for expanded clones.

CDR3aa	CDR3nt	d_gene	v_gene	j_gene	abundance
CASSLDRGHAEAFF	TGCGCCAGCAGCTTGGACAGGGGTCATGCTGAAGCTTTCTTT	TRBD1	TRBV5-1	TRBJ1-1	.
CASLPGLAVYEQYF	TGTGCCAGCCTTCCGGGACTAGCGGTATACGAGCAGTACTTC	TRBD2	TRBV2	TRBJ2-7	.
CAITPRAGDEQYF	TGTGCCATCACCCCAAGGGCTGGCGACGAGCAGTACTTC	.	TRBV10-3	TRBJ2-7	.
CASSQPPGNEKLFF	TGCGCCAGCAGCCAACCGCCGGGTAATGAAAAACTGTTTTTT	.	TRBV4-1	TRBJ1-4	.
CASSPPGQGTPNGYTF	TGTGCCAGCAGCCCTCCGGGACAGGGGACTCCCAATGGCTACACCTTC	TRBD1	TRBV7-9	TRBJ1-2	.
CASSPGAGETQYF	TGTGCCAGCAGCCCTGGAGCGGGAGAGACCCAGTACTTC	.	TRBV7-9	TRBJ2-5	.
CASGERDSDTDTQYF	TGTGCCAGCGGTGAGAGGGACAGTGACACAGATACGCAGTATTTT	TRBD1	TRBV9	TRBJ2-3	once
CSAIPAAEAFF	TGCAGTGCAATTCCTGCGGCAGAAGCTTTCTTT	.	TRBV20-1	TRBJ1-1	few
CASSRNLYEQYF	TGTGCCAGCAGTCGCAACCTCTACGAGCAGTACTTC	.	TRBV4-2	TRBJ2-7	.
CASSLGLGGDTQYF	TGTGCCAGCAGCTTAGGATTAGGGGGAGATACGCAGTATTTT	.	TRBV7-9	TRBJ2-3	.
CASSPLTGNTIYF	TGTGCCAGCAGCCCCCTTACTGGAAACACCATATATTTT	.	TRBV27	TRBJ1-3	.
CASSRPRDHDDYGYTF	TGTGCCAGCAGCCGGCCCCGGGACCACGACGACTATGGCTACACCTTC	.	TRBV5-6	TRBJ1-2	once
CASSFRAGVDHEQYF	TGTGCCAGCAGCTTTCGCGCGGGAGTCGACCACGAGCAGTACTTC	TRBD2	TRBV5-4	TRBJ2-7	.
CAWTAGQGVSEAFF	TGTGCCTGGACAGCGGGACAGGGAGTATCTGAAGCTTTCTTT	TRBD1	TRBV30	TRBJ1-1	few
CASSPPPYLLKHRGTDGYTF	TGTGCCAGCAGCCCCCCGCCCTATCTCTTGAAGCACAGGGGGACGGATGGCTACACCTTC	TRBD1	TRBV28	TRBJ1-2	.
CASSFPEGPYEQYF	TGTGCCAGCAGCTTCCCCGAGGGGCCCTACGAGCAGTACTTC	.	TRBV7-8	TRBJ2-7	once
CASSPPAGVNYGYTF	TGTGCCAGCTCACCGCCAGCGGGAGTTAACTATGGCTACACCTTC	.	TRBV18	TRBJ1-2	.
CASSFSGSIYEQYF	TGTGCCAGCAGTTTCAGCGGGAGTATCTACGAGCAGTACTTC	TRBD2	TRBV27	TRBJ2-7	.
CSARAGTIEFF	TGCAGTGCTAGAGCGGGGACGATCGAGTTCTTC	.	TRBV20-1	TRBJ2-1	.
CASSFMGGALNQPQHF	TGTGCCAGCAGTTTCATGGGGGGCGCTTTAAATCAGCCCCAGCATTTT	.	TRBV27	TRBJ1-5	.
CASSQEWGTALYEQYF	TGTGCCAGCAGCCAAGAGTGGGGGACAGCCCTCTACGAGCAGTACTTC	TRBD1	TRBV14	TRBJ2-7	few
CSVDPVGQHNYGYTF	TGCAGCGTTGACCCCGTGGGACAGCATAACTATGGCTACACCTTC	TRBD1	TRBV29-1	TRBJ1-2	.
CASSRNGQKETQYF	TGTGCCAGCAGCCGAAATGGGCAGAAAGAGACCCAGTACTTC	.	TRBV11-2	TRBJ2-5	once
CASSRLAEVGYEQYF	TGTGCCAGTAGTCGGTTAGCGGAGGTGGGATACGAGCAGTACTTC	.	TRBV19	TRBJ2-7	.
CASSVVGGELFF	TGTGCCAGCAGCGTAGTAGGGGGGGAGCTGTTTTTT	.	TRBV9	TRBJ2-2	few
CASSEYRTERLAGVSPPEQFF	TGTGCCAGCAGTGAATATCGAACAGAGAGACTAGCGGGAGTTAGTCCTCCTGAGCAGTTCTTC	TRBD2	TRBV6-1	TRBJ2-1	.
CASSLGDSGTQYF	TGTGCCAGCAGCTTAGGGGACTCGGGGACGCAGTATTTT	.	TRBV7-9	TRBJ2-3	.
CASSPPGDTGELFF	TGTGCCAGTAGTCCCCCAGGGGACACCGGGGAGCTGTTTTTT	.	TRBV19	TRBJ2-2	.
CASSFRAGGSYNEQFF	TGTGCCAGCAGCTTTCGGGCGGGAGGGTCCTACAATGAGCAGTTCTTC	TRBD2	TRBV13	TRBJ2-1	.
CASSAPGAGPKNIQYF	TGTGCCAGCAGTGCCCCCGGGGCAGGGCCCAAAAACATTCAGTACTTC	.	TRBV2	TRBJ2-4	.